Following are 25 T cell receptor beta chains from one sample sequenced in a study of shared clonotypes between healthy human individuals (dated by TCRdb to between 2020 and 2021). Preparation of the library involved the immunoSEQ multiplex PCR assay. TCRdb holds this immuneACCESS table with in-frame rearrangements only. Some clones are missing; in checked studies, unresolved V genes explain under half, and the rest has no known cause. Recorded for this sample are around 1.4 million clones; approximately 98.5% of them occurred a single time. Around 0.38% of the sample goes to the ten largest clones. The sequencing sample was made of naive CD4+ T cells sorted from blood. The meaning of the sample's cell subset or site label: CD45RA+ positively selected. These receptors all stem from a man aged 30 to 39 in good health.

The CDR3 is CASSTRSGQGIMQPQHF. DNA of the CDR3: TGTGCCAGCAGTACTCGGAGCGGACAGGGTATTATGCAGCCCCAGCATTTT. The rearrangement uses TRBV2 and TRBJ1-5, with 8 bases that match TRBD1. V was pared by 5 bases and J by 7 bases, with 16 bases of the junction left unmatched. CDR1 is SNHLY and CDR2 is FYNNEI in the germline V gene. This CDR3 contains 17 residues.

V gene TRBV28 combines with J gene TRBJ2-1; the D is unclear. Trimming cost V 3 bases and J 0 bases, with 12 bases left between them. Germline loops: CDR1 MDHEN, CDR2 SYDVKM. The CDR3 spans 16 residues. The CDR3 DNA reads as TGTGCCAGCAGTTTTTATCGGTCGGACTCCTACAATGAGCAGTTCTTC. Translated, it gives CASSFYRSDSYNEQFF.

The rearrangement uses TRBV13 and TRBJ2-7; D is perhaps TRBD1 (5 bases). The V end was cut by 4 bases, the J end by 3 bases, with 10 bases between. CDR1 is PRHDT, CDR2 FYEKMQ, per germline (reference sequence). CDR3 length: 13 residues. CDR3 protein: CASSYTGVYEQYF. As DNA, the CDR3 is TGTGCCAGCAGCTACACAGGTGTCTACGAGCAGTACTTC.

The chain combines TRBV28 with TRBJ1-5; 9 bases fit TRBD1. Germline V gene lookup returns CDR1 MDHEN and CDR2 SYDVKM. Trimming at V came to 6 bases and at J to 9 bases, leaving 6 bases not matched to a gene. This CDR3 contains 13 residues. The CDR3 sequence: CASRGQGPRPQHF. The DNA of the CDR3 is TGTGCCAGCAGAGGACAGGGGCCGCGGCCCCAGCATTTT.

The gene calls are TRBV25-1 and TRBJ1-4; D not certain. V was shortened by 1 base and J by 7 bases, with 16 bases between the two germline ends. The CDR3 length is 16 residues. Germline V gives CDR1 MGHDK, CDR2 SYGVNS. As DNA, the CDR3 is TGTGCCAGCAGTGAATTTAGGGCAGGACCTGTTGAAAAACTGTTTTTT. This gives the protein CASSEFRAGPVEKLFF.

This clone was observed once. The J gene is TRBJ2-3, the V gene TRBV18; D gene unclear. Deletions cut 3 bases from V and 4 bases from J, with 14 bases between. Germline loops: CDR1 KGHSH, CDR2 LQKENI. The CDR3 loop spans 15 amino acids. CDR3 sequence reads: CASSPLSARPDTQYF. Written as DNA, the CDR3 is TGTGCCAGCTCACCTTTATCGGCGCGACCAGATACGCAGTATTTT.

The V call is TRBV5-5, the J call TRBJ2-4; tentative D call: TRBD1 (6 bases). V lost 0 bases, J lost 0 bases, and 16 bases lay in between. The CDR3 has 18 amino acids. Per germline, CDR1 SGHKS and CDR2 YYEKEE (reference sequence). Here the CDR3 DNA reads TGTGCCAGCAGCTTGGAGGTCCCGGGACACCTAGCCAAAAACATTCAGTACTTC. Protein: CASSLEVPGHLAKNIQYF.

This clone was seen only once. This chain joins TRBV18 and TRBJ2-7; D is unresolved. The CDR3 is made up of 13 amino acids. Deletions cut 1 base from V and 5 bases from J, with 9 bases between. In germline, CDR1 is KGHSH, CDR2 LQKENI. CDR3 sequence (DNA): TGTGCCAGCTCACCACAGGGCACTAACGAGCAGTACTTC. Translation: CASSPQGTNEQYF. The whole variable domain, filled in from reference TRBV18 and TRBJ2-7, reads NAGVMQNPRHLVRRRGQEARLRCSPMKGHSHVYWYRQLPEEGLKFMVYLQKENIIDESGMPKERFSAEFPKEGPSILRIQQVVRGDSAAYFCASSPQGTNEQYFGPGTRLTVT.

The V gene is TRBV7-2, the J gene TRBJ2-7; D unclear. Per the germline V gene, CDR1 is SGHTA and CDR2 is FQGNSA. Deletions cut 2 bases from V and 0 bases from J, with 11 bases between. The CDR3 is 15 amino acids. CDR3: CASSLSLLSSYEQYF. The CDR3 region has the DNA TGTGCCAGCAGCTTATCTCTATTAAGCTCCTACGAGCAGTACTTC.

The chain joins TRBV2 to TRBJ2-3; D unresolved. CDR3 size: 12 residues. CDR1 and CDR2 from the germline V gene are SNHLY and FYNNEI. Trimming removed 7 bases from V and 4 bases from J, with 9 bases in between. CDR3 protein: CASTRRPDTQYF. The CDR3 DNA is TGTGCCAGCACCCGGAGACCAGATACGCAGTATTTT.

V is TRBV4-1 and J is TRBJ2-2, with TRBD2 as a possible D gene (6 bases). Germline assignment: CDR1 MGHRA and CDR2 YSYEKL. V lost 3 bases, J lost 6 bases, and 11 bases lay in between. CDR3 size: 14 residues. Here the CDR3 reads CASSQGGVPGELFF. DNA of the CDR3: TGCGCCAGCAGCCAGGGGGGTGTTCCCGGGGAGCTGTTTTTT.

CDR3 nucleotide sequence: TGTGCCAGCAGTGATCCGGGATGGGAGACCCAGTACTTC. Translated, it gives CASSDPGWETQYF. The chain has TRBV6-1 and TRBJ2-5, with a weak D call TRBD2 (5 bases). The CDR3 totals 13 residues. The V end lost 3 bases, the J end lost 5 bases, and 10 bases lay between the germline ends. Germline CDR1 MNHNS, CDR2 SASEGT.

Comments on this clone: One junction end does not reproduce the germline sequence, and a read error may be involved. CDR3 nucleotide sequence: TGCGCCAGCTCTGAGGGGTTAAGCGGGAGGGGTTATCACGAGCAGTACTTC. It specifies CASSEGLSGRGYHEQYF. The chain combines TRBV9 with TRBJ2-7, with 10 bases fitting TRBD2. In germline, CDR1 is SGDLS, CDR2 YYNGEE. The CDR3 is made up of 17 amino acids.

V and J are TRBV18 and TRBJ1-1, with D perhaps matching TRBD1 (5 bases). V lost 3 bases to trimming and J lost 5 bases, with 16 bases between them. This CDR3 spans 15 amino acids. The germline gives CDR1 KGHSH, CDR2 LQKENI. In DNA, the CDR3 is TGTGCCAGCTCACCTACCCCACGGGGGTCTACTGAAGCTTTCTTT. Translation: CASSPTPRGSTEAFF.

The V call is TRBV28, the J call TRBJ2-5, with D perhaps assigned TRBD1 or TRBD2 (6 bases each). The CDR3 is made up of 16 amino acids. V lost 4 bases to trimming and J lost 4 bases, with 19 bases between them. Germline V gene sequence: CDR1 MDHEN, CDR2 SYDVKM. The CDR3 region is CASSSLPGAHRETQYF. The CDR3 DNA sequence: TGTGCCAGCAGTTCCCTCCCGGGGGCGCACCGAGAGACCCAGTACTTC. The full variable domain, with the rest looked up from reference TRBV28 and TRBJ2-5, is DVKVTQSSRYLVKRTGEKVFLECVQDMDHENMFWYRQDPGLGLRLIYFSYDVKMKEKGDIPEGYSVSREKKERFSLILESASTNQTSMYLCASSSLPGAHRETQYFGPGTRLLVL.

The chain is built from TRBV15 and TRBJ2-2; no definite D call. V dropped 5 bases and J dropped 2 bases, with 12 bases sitting between them. In germline, CDR1 is LNHNV, CDR2 YYDKDF (reference sequence). This CDR3 has 15 amino acids. The CDR3 reads CATSGRGTNTGELFF. CDR3 sequence (DNA): TGTGCCACCAGCGGACGCGGCACCAACACCGGGGAGCTGTTTTTT.

Points on this clone: The sample holds other DNA sequences that translate to the same CDR3. The DNA for the CDR3 is TGCGCCAGCAGCTTAGGGCTAGCCAAAAACATTCAGTACTTC. This encodes CASSLGLAKNIQYF. V usage is TRBV5-1 and J usage is TRBJ2-4; D gene unclear. This CDR3 is built from 14 residues. The V and J ends lost 2 bases and 0 bases respectively, with 6 bases between them. The germline V gene encodes CDR1 SGHRS and CDR2 YFSETQ.

This chain uses TRBV2 with TRBJ2-5; 8 bases map to TRBD2. CDR1 is SNHLY, CDR2 FYNNEI, per germline. The CDR3 is 14 residues long. V shed 8 bases, J shed 5 bases, and the junction held 10 bases outside the gene matches. The CDR3 sequence: CASAILPGGETQYF. The CDR3, as DNA: TGTGCCAGCGCTATCCTTCCGGGGGGGGAGACCCAGTACTTC.

V is TRBV18 and J is TRBJ1-5; D remains unclear. The germline V gene encodes CDR1 KGHSH and CDR2 LQKENI. CDR3 size: 14 residues. V lost 4 bases to trimming and J lost 0 bases, with 7 bases between them. The CDR3 loop is CASSLGISNQPQHF. In DNA form, the CDR3 reads TGTGCCAGCTCACTGGGAATTAGCAATCAGCCCCAGCATTTT. The complete variable domain, with remaining parts taken from reference TRBV18 and TRBJ1-5, reads NAGVMQNPRHLVRRRGQEARLRCSPMKGHSHVYWYRQLPEEGLKFMVYLQKENIIDESGMPKERFSAEFPKEGPSILRIQQVVRGDSAAYFCASSLGISNQPQHFGDGTRLSIL.

This clone was counted a few times. The CDR3 reads CASSYRGNYGYTF. CDR3 nucleotides: TGTGCCAGCAGCTACAGGGGTAACTATGGCTACACCTTC. The rearrangement links TRBV7-9 to TRBJ1-2; 7 bases line up with TRBD1. V gave up 4 bases and J gave up 1 base; unmatched junction bases: 0. Germline values: CDR1 SEHNR, CDR2 FQNEAQ (reference sequence). The CDR3 loop spans 13 amino acids.

The V call is TRBV18, the J call TRBJ2-4; 7 nucleotides line up with TRBD1. Trimming removed 2 bases from V and 0 bases from J; junction bases left unmatched: 7. CDR1 is KGHSH and CDR2 is LQKENI in the germline V gene. CDR3 length: 17 amino acids. CDR3 sequence: CASSPYKGQLAKNIQYF. In DNA form, the CDR3 reads TGTGCCAGCTCACCATACAAGGGACAGTTAGCCAAAAACATTCAGTACTTC.

The V call is TRBV28, the J call TRBJ1-2; 10 bases are a match to TRBD1. V was pared by 4 bases and J by 0 bases, with 5 bases of the junction left unmatched. In germline, CDR1 is MDHEN, CDR2 SYDVKM. The CDR3 spans 16 residues. This CDR3 reads CASSSPGQGSNYGYTF. DNA of the CDR3: TGTGCCAGCAGTTCCCCGGGACAGGGGTCTAACTATGGCTACACCTTC.

The rearrangement uses TRBV10-2 and TRBJ1-1; D uncertain. The V and J ends lost 5 bases and 2 bases respectively, with 3 bases between them. Germline assignment: CDR1 WSHSY and CDR2 SAAADI. The CDR3 has 11 residues. The DNA for the CDR3 is TGCGCCAGCAGTCTAAACACTGAAGCTTTCTTT. This encodes CASSLNTEAFF.

V is TRBV2 and J is TRBJ2-2, with 13 nucleotides matching TRBD2. The CDR3 length is 15 residues. V lost 7 bases, J lost 7 bases, and 6 bases stayed unmatched. Germline V gene lookup returns CDR1 SNHLY and CDR2 FYNNEI. The CDR3 coding sequence is TGTGCCAGCACCGGGACTAGCGGGAATTTCGGGGAGCTGTTTTTT. This translates into CASTGTSGNFGELFF.

This chain connects TRBV7-6 to TRBJ2-7; 9 bases agree with TRBD2. J was trimmed by 3 bases and V by 1 base; bases with no gene match: 1. The germline V gene has CDR1 SGHVS and CDR2 FNYEAQ. There are 14 residues in the CDR3. This CDR3 is CASSLVTSGYEQYF. Here the CDR3 DNA reads TGTGCCAGCAGCTTAGTGACTAGCGGCTACGAGCAGTACTTC. The full variable domain, its missing parts supplied by reference TRBV7-6 and TRBJ2-7, is GAGVSQSPRYKVTKRGQDVALRCDPISGHVSLYWYRQALGQGPEFLTYFNYEAQQDKSGLPNDRFSAERPEGSISTLTIQRTEQRDSAMYRCASSLVTSGYEQYFGPGTRLTVT.